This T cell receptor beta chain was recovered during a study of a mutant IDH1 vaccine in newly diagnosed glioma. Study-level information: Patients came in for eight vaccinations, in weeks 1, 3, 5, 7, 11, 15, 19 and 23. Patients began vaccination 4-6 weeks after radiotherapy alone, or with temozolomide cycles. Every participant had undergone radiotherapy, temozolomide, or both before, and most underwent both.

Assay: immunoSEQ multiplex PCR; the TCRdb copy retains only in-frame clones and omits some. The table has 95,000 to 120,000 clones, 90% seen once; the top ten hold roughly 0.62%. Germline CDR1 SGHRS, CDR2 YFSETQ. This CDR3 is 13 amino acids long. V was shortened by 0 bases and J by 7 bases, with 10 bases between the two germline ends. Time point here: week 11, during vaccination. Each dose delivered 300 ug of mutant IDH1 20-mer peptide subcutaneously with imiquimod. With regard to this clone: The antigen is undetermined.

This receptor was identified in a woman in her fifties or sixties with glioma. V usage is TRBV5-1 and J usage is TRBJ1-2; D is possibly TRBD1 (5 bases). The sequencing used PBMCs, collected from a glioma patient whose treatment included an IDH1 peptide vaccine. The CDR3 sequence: CASSLAAGSGYTF. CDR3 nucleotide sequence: TGCGCCAGCAGCTTGGCGGCAGGGAGTGGCTACACCTTC.